The 26 T cell receptor beta chains below all came from one sample that was sequenced in a study of T cell responses to AZD1222 COVID-19 vaccine. Method: immunoSEQ multiplex PCR; TCRdb's copy keeps in-frame clones and lacks some. This table holds 77,000 or so clones, 85% to 90% found once. The material sequenced was peripheral blood, taken on day 0 of AZD1222 vaccination. The receptors were gathered from an adult in good health.

The V gene is TRBV19, the J gene TRBJ1-1, with unresolved D. CDR3 length equals 15 residues. Germline values: CDR1 LNHDA, CDR2 SQIVND (reference sequence). Trimming shortened V by 2 bases and J by 1 base, and 11 bases separated the two germline ends. Written as DNA, the CDR3 is TGTGCCAGTAGTATAAATCGTGGAGGGAACACTGAAGCTTTCTTT. The encoded protein is CASSINRGGNTEAFF.

The rearrangement links TRBV27 to TRBJ2-1; TRBD1 matches 7 bases. Germline trimming cut 7 bases from V and 8 bases from J; bases unmatched to any gene: 14. This CDR3 region has 15 residues. Per germline, CDR1 MNHEY and CDR2 SMNVEV (reference sequence). The CDR3 nucleotides are TGTGCCAGCACCTCCCCGGGACAGACTAAATATGAGCAGTTCTTC. Translation: CASTSPGQTKYEQFF.

This clone was seen just once. V is TRBV18 and J is TRBJ2-7; D is undetermined. CDR1 is KGHSH and CDR2 is LQKENI in the germline V gene. V was pared by 3 bases and J by 1 base, with 7 bases between. CDR3 length equals 13 residues. This CDR3 is CASSPSPSYEQYF. In DNA form, the CDR3 reads TGTGCCAGCTCACCGAGTCCGTCCTACGAGCAGTACTTC.

J is TRBJ2-1 and V is TRBV28; D remains ambiguous. CDR3 length: 14 residues. Germline V gene sequence: CDR1 MDHEN, CDR2 SYDVKM. Trimming shortened V by 3 bases and J by 5 bases, and 11 bases separated the two germline ends. CDR3 loop: CASSFVNPDNEQFF. In DNA form, the CDR3 reads TGTGCCAGCAGTTTCGTTAACCCTGACAATGAGCAGTTCTTC.

This chain connects TRBV9 to TRBJ2-1; 9 bases fit TRBD2. V was clipped by 3 bases and J by 2 bases; unmatched bases: 3. This CDR3 contains 15 residues. Germline V gene lookup returns CDR1 SGDLS and CDR2 YYNGEE. The CDR3 DNA follows: TGTGCCAGCAGCGCTAGCGGGAAGGCCTACAATGAGCAGTTCTTC. Translated, it gives CASSASGKAYNEQFF.

This clone was recorded only once. This chain links TRBV7-9 with TRBJ2-7; possible D gene TRBD1, 6 bases. Looked up from germline, CDR1 is SEHNR and CDR2 is FQNEAQ (reference sequence). The germline V and J ends were trimmed by 5 bases and 3 bases, with 14 bases remaining between them. The CDR3 totals 14 residues. CDR3 amino acids: CASSLPGQDYEQYF. CDR3 DNA: TGTGCCAGCAGCCTCCCGGGACAAGACTACGAGCAGTACTTC.

J is TRBJ2-1 and V is TRBV9, with D possibly TRBD1 on 5 matching bases. The CDR3 covers 12 residues. Germline CDR1 SGDLS, CDR2 YYNGEE. The ends were cut back, 4 bases at V and 7 bases at J, with 9 bases in the middle. The CDR3 is CASSRGGNEQFF. In DNA form, the CDR3 reads TGTGCCAGCAGCAGGGGTGGGAATGAGCAGTTCTTC.

The rearrangement uses TRBV7-2 and TRBJ2-7; maybe TRBD1 (6 bases). With 5 bases removed from V and 5 bases from J, the gap between germline ends came to 13 bases. The CDR3 runs 13 residues. Germline V gene lookup returns CDR1 SGHTA and CDR2 FQGNSA. Written as DNA, the CDR3 is TGTGCCAGCAGCCGACAACAGGGAGACGAGCAGTACTTC. Translating it yields CASSRQQGDEQYF.

The rearrangement uses TRBV10-2 and TRBJ2-2, with 11 bases aligning to TRBD2. CDR1 is WSHSY and CDR2 is SAAADI in the germline V gene. CDR3 size: 15 residues. Trimming cost V 3 bases and J 7 bases; bases outside gene matches: 4. The CDR3 sequence: CASSDTSGSLGELFF. The DNA for the CDR3 is TGCGCCAGCAGTGACACTAGCGGGAGTCTCGGGGAGCTGTTTTTT.

The chain uses TRBV9 and TRBJ1-3; TRBD1 matches 11 bases. The length of the CDR3 is 18 residues. Germline CDR1 is SGDLS and CDR2 is YYNGEE. Trimming cost V 0 bases and J 0 bases; bases outside gene matches: 5. The CDR3 loop is CASSVVGTGGSSGNTIYF. The CDR3 DNA is TGTGCCAGCAGCGTAGTGGGGACAGGGGGTAGCTCTGGAAACACCATATATTTT.

The chain joins TRBV5-1 to TRBJ2-3; D is possibly TRBD1 (6 bases). The ends were cut back, 7 bases at V and 4 bases at J, with 13 bases in the middle. This CDR3 has 13 residues. Germline CDR1 is SGHRS and CDR2 is YFSETQ. This CDR3 is CASGQQGSDTQYF. The DNA for the CDR3 is TGCGCCAGCGGGCAACAGGGTTCAGATACGCAGTATTTT.

This chain joins TRBV5-1 and TRBJ2-3; possibly TRBD2 for D (6 bases). Trimming shortened V by 1 base and J by 6 bases, and 15 bases separated the two germline ends. The CDR3 is made up of 15 amino acids. Per the germline V gene, CDR1 is SGHRS and CDR2 is YFSETQ. The CDR3 here is CASSLMEGVTDTQYF. The CDR3 DNA is TGCGCCAGCAGCTTGATGGAGGGAGTTACCGATACGCAGTATTTT.

In DNA form, the CDR3 reads TGTGCCAGCGAACCGGGACAGGGGGGGCCACCCCTCCACTTT. As protein: CASEPGQGGPPLHF. The chain uses TRBV25-1 and TRBJ1-6, with 11 bases that match TRBD1. The CDR3 spans 14 residues. J was trimmed by 11 bases and V by 8 bases; bases with no gene match: 8. Germline CDR1 MGHDK, CDR2 SYGVNS.

The CDR3 DNA reads as TGTGCCAGCAGCCCTCCTACCTACGAGCAGTACTTC. It yields the protein CASSPPTYEQYF. The chain recombines TRBV7-2 with TRBJ2-7; D gene uncertain. This CDR3 comprises 12 residues. With 5 bases removed from V and 2 bases from J, the gap between germline ends came to 7 bases. The germline V gene has CDR1 SGHTA and CDR2 FQGNSA.

This chain links TRBV2 with TRBJ2-3; D ambiguous. The length of the CDR3 is 13 residues. Trimming took off 2 bases at V and 1 base at J, with 4 bases between the two ends. Per the germline V gene, CDR1 is SNHLY and CDR2 is FYNNEI. CDR3 coding DNA: TGTGCCAGCAGTGAACAAGGCACAGATACGCAGTATTTT. The encoded protein is CASSEQGTDTQYF. Full variable domain (remainder filled in from reference TRBV2 and TRBJ2-3): EPEVTQTPSHQVTQMGQEVILRCVPISNHLYFYWYRQILGQKVEFLVSFYNNEISEKSEIFDDQFSVERPDGSNFTLKIRSTKLEDSAMYFCASSEQGTDTQYFGPGTRLTVL.

V is TRBV3-1 (or the pseudogene TRBV3-2) and J is TRBJ1-5, with unresolved D. CDR1 LGHDT and CDR2 YNNKEL come from the germline V gene (reference sequence). With 4 bases removed from V and 6 bases from J, the gap between germline ends came to 16 bases. This CDR3 spans 15 amino acids. The CDR3 spells CASSPSSGPGQPQHF. CDR3 coding DNA: TGTGCCAGCAGCCCTTCTAGTGGGCCCGGTCAGCCCCAGCATTTT.

The DNA for the CDR3 is TGTGCCAGCAGTGAAGCGCGAAACCCATCAGCGGATAAGCATTTT. Translated: CASSEARNPSADKHF. The V and J genes are TRBV6-1 and TRBJ1-5; D unresolved. The CDR3 runs 15 residues. CDR1 MNHNS and CDR2 SASEGT come from the germline V gene. Trimming pared 0 bases from V and 14 bases from J, leaving 20 bases between.

This CDR3 is CASSLLRDSLNTEAFF. As DNA, the CDR3 is TGTGCCAGCAGCTTACTTCGGGACAGTCTCAACACTGAAGCTTTCTTT. The chain links TRBV7-8 to TRBJ1-1; 7 bases are a match to TRBD1. The CDR3 has 16 amino acids. The J segment lost 2 bases and the V segment lost 2 bases, leaving 8 bases of the junction unmatched. Germline V gene sequence: CDR1 SGHVS, CDR2 FQNEAQ.

This sequence joins TRBV6-2 or TRBV6-3 and TRBJ2-1; TRBD2 agrees at 10 bases. The CDR3 consists of 15 residues. J gave up 2 bases and V 6 bases, and 4 bases lay outside the gene matches. In germline, CDR1 is MNHEY, CDR2 SVGEGT. CDR3 amino acids: CASSLSGRAYNEQFF. DNA for the CDR3: TGTGCCAGCAGCCTCAGCGGGAGGGCCTACAATGAGCAGTTCTTC.

The chain employs TRBV3-1 (or the pseudogene TRBV3-2) and TRBJ1-1; no firm D call. V lost 4 bases to trimming and J lost 2 bases, with 14 bases between them. This CDR3 comprises 15 residues. CDR1 and CDR2 (germline): LGHDT, YNNKEL (reference sequence). The CDR3 spells CASSRVRMGNTEAFF. The DNA of the CDR3 is TGTGCCAGCAGCCGGGTTAGGATGGGTAACACTGAAGCTTTCTTT.

The rearrangement links TRBV4-1 to TRBJ2-5; D may be TRBD2 (5 bases). This CDR3 is built from 14 residues. Germline-derived CDR1 and CDR2 are MGHRA and YSYEKL. V was pared by 1 base and J by 5 bases, with 11 bases between. The CDR3 sequence: CASSQGGISETQYF. Written as DNA, the CDR3 is TGCGCCAGCAGCCAAGGAGGGATTAGTGAGACCCAGTACTTC.

This chain links TRBV24-1 with TRBJ2-1; possibly TRBD2 for D (5 bases). Trimming left V 1 base short and J 7 bases short, with 10 bases between. Germline lookup yields CDR1 KGHDR and CDR2 SFDVKD. The CDR3 is 14 amino acids. The DNA for the CDR3 is TGTGCCACCAGTGATTTCAGCCTAGCTAATGAGCAGTTCTTC. Translation: CATSDFSLANEQFF.

This chain uses TRBV24-1 with TRBJ2-2, with D possibly TRBD2 on 6 matching bases. Between the trimmed V and J ends, which lost 9 bases and 6 bases, there was a span of 13 bases. Per germline, CDR1 KGHDR and CDR2 SFDVKD. The CDR3 has 13 amino acids. In DNA, the CDR3 is TGTGCCACCGAGGAGGGGTCTGCCGGGGAGCTGTTTTTT. It translates to CATEEGSAGELFF.

The chain recombines TRBV28 with TRBJ1-2; the D is unclear. The CDR3 consists of 17 residues. The ends were cut back, 6 bases at V and 2 bases at J, with 22 bases in the middle. Per the germline V gene, CDR1 is MDHEN and CDR2 is SYDVKM. CDR3: CASRRHIRRSLNYGYTF. DNA for the CDR3: TGTGCCAGCAGACGACACATAAGACGATCCTTAAACTATGGCTACACCTTC.

A single count supports this clone. The chain uses TRBV5-1 and TRBJ2-1; 9 bases line up with TRBD1. The CDR3 consists of 14 residues. V lost 5 bases, J lost 9 bases, and 9 bases stayed unmatched. The germline CDR1 and CDR2 sequences are SGHRS and YFSETQ. DNA of the CDR3: TGCGCCAGCAGACCCCGGGACAGGGTTGGTGAGCAGTTCTTC. Amino acids: CASRPRDRVGEQFF. Full variable domain (missing parts from reference TRBV5-1 and TRBJ2-1): KAGVTQTPRYLIKTRGQQVTLSCSPISGHRSVSWYQQTPGQGLQFLFEYFSETQRNKGNFPGRFSGRQFSNSRSEMNVSTLELGDSALYLCASRPRDRVGEQFFGPGTRLTVL.

The chain couples TRBV6-4 to TRBJ2-3; 7 bases fit TRBD2. J was trimmed by 3 bases and V by 4 bases; bases with no gene match: 4. The CDR3 runs to 14 residues. Germline values: CDR1 MRHNA, CDR2 SNTAGT. As DNA, the CDR3 is TGTGCCAGCAGTGTGCAGGGAGGGACAGATACGCAGTATTTT. Residues: CASSVQGGTDTQYF.